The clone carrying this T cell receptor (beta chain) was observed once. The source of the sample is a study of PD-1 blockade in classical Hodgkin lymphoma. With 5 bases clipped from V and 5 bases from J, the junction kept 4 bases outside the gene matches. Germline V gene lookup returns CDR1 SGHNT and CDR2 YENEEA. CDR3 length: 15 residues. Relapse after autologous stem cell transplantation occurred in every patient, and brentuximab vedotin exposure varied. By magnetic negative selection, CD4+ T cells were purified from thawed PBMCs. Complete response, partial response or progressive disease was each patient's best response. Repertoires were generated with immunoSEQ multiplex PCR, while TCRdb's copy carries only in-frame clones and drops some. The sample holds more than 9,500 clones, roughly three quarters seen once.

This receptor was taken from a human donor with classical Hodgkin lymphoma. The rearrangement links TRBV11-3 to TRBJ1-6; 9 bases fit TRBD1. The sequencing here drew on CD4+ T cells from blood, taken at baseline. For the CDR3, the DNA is TGTGCCAGCAGCGAGCGACAGGGGGATAATTCACCCCTCCACTTT. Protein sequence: CASSERQGDNSPLHF.